The 2 T cell receptor beta chains given below trace back to one sample, sequenced in a study of OX40 agonist ivuxolimab in advanced cancers. TCRdb's copy holds only in-frame clones and misses some; the assay was immunoSEQ multiplex PCR. In the table there are around 95,000 clones, roughly 93% of which are singletons. The material was CD4+ or CD8+ T cells sorted from blood, obtained in a trial of the OX40 agonist ivuxolimab. Every receptor here comes from an adult with an advanced solid tumor such as melanoma, head and neck, liver or kidney cancer.

The J gene is TRBJ1-2, the V gene TRBV28; D gene ambiguous. The CDR3 is made up of 14 amino acids. V dropped 4 bases and J dropped 4 bases, with 13 bases sitting between them. Germline loops: CDR1 MDHEN, CDR2 SYDVKM. The CDR3 bases are TGTGCCAGCAGTTCCCCTCCCCCACTCTATGGCTACACCTTC. Its protein is CASSSPPPLYGYTF.

The chain couples TRBV2 to TRBJ1-4; no firm D call. Trimming removed 3 bases from V and 7 bases from J, with 18 bases in between. CDR3 size: 16 residues. The germline CDR1 and CDR2 sequences are SNHLY and FYNNEI. Written as DNA, the CDR3 is TGTGCCAGCAGTGATTTGTCGGGAGGAGGCGGTGAAAAACTGTTTTTT. Amino acids: CASSDLSGGGGEKLFF.